Each of the 26 T cell receptor beta chains below was sequenced from the same sample in a study of shared clonotypes between healthy human individuals. Sequencing was performed with immunoSEQ multiplex PCR; in TCRdb, only in-frame clones are kept and a portion is missing. The table records about 2 million clones, approximately 95% of them present only once. The sequencing sample was made of naive CD4+ T cells sorted from blood. Subset given: CD45RA+ positively selected. The receptors come from a man younger than 35 in good health.

The chain combines TRBV6-5 with TRBJ1-2; TRBD1 might be the D (5 bases). CDR3 length equals 12 residues. V was clipped by 6 bases and J by 8 bases, with 13 bases between them. Germline CDR1 reads MNHEY; CDR2 reads SVGAGI. The CDR3 nucleotides are TGTGCCAGCAGCCGGACAAGTGGAGGCTACACCTTC. This sequence encodes CASSRTSGGYTF.

In this sample, this clone turned up once. The chain recombines TRBV4-2 with TRBJ2-7, with a possible D match to TRBD1 (7 bases). Germline V gene sequence: CDR1 LGHNA, CDR2 YNFKEQ. The ends were cut back, 1 base at V and 2 bases at J, with 18 bases in the middle. This CDR3 comprises 17 residues. The CDR3 DNA sequence: TGTGCCAGCAGCCAAGTATTGAAGCAGGGGGGACCCTACGAGCAGTACTTC. It translates to CASSQVLKQGGPYEQYF.

In the case of this clone: Other DNA sequences in the sample encode the same CDR3. The rearrangement uses TRBV5-1 and TRBJ1-5; D is ambiguous. Germline V lookup: CDR1 SGHRS, CDR2 YFSETQ. The CDR3 has 14 residues. V was cut by 4 bases and J by 0 bases, with 8 bases left in between. The CDR3: CASSPDGSNQPQHF. DNA of the CDR3: TGCGCCAGCAGCCCGGACGGTAGCAATCAGCCCCAGCATTTT.

The chain combines TRBV28 with TRBJ1-2, with 10 bases fitting TRBD1. The germline CDR1 and CDR2 sequences are MDHEN and SYDVKM. J gave up 5 bases and V 6 bases, and 9 bases lay outside the gene matches. The CDR3 extends over 15 amino acids. CDR3 residues: CASRETGGGGYGYTF. The CDR3 coding sequence is TGTGCCAGCAGAGAGACAGGGGGCGGAGGGTATGGCTACACCTTC.

V gene TRBV7-9 combines with J gene TRBJ2-7; 7 positions match TRBD1. Germline loops: CDR1 SEHNR, CDR2 FQNEAQ (reference sequence). V was pared by 6 bases and J by 1 base, with 6 bases of the junction left unmatched. The CDR3 runs 14 residues. The CDR3 protein is CASRRTGTSYEQYF. The CDR3 DNA sequence: TGTGCCAGCAGAAGGACAGGAACTTCCTACGAGCAGTACTTC.

This chain links TRBV6-1 with TRBJ1-3; maybe TRBD1 (6 bases). Per the germline V gene, CDR1 is MNHNS and CDR2 is SASEGT. V gave up 4 bases and J gave up 2 bases, with 15 bases separating them. CDR3 length: 16 residues. The CDR3 loop reads CASSGLGTTTGNTIYF. In DNA form, the CDR3 reads TGTGCCAGCAGTGGCCTCGGGACAACAACTGGAAACACCATATATTTT.

This rearrangement joins TRBV5-1 to TRBJ1-2, with 8 bases identical to TRBD1. Looked up from germline, CDR1 is SGHRS and CDR2 is YFSETQ. The ends lost 5 bases at V and 8 bases at J; junction bases unmatched: 8. The CDR3 contains 13 residues. This chain's CDR3 is CASRPGQVDGYTF. CDR3 bases: TGCGCCAGCAGGCCGGGACAGGTCGACGGCTACACCTTC.

As to this clone: The sample carries other DNA sequences with the same CDR3. J is TRBJ2-5 and V is TRBV7-2, with D possibly TRBD2 on 5 matching bases. The ends were cut back, 6 bases at V and 2 bases at J, with 10 bases in the middle. This CDR3 has 13 amino acids. Per the germline V gene, CDR1 is SGHTA and CDR2 is FQGNSA. The CDR3 loop is CASSRGLQETQYF. The CDR3, as DNA: TGTGCCAGCAGTAGAGGGCTACAAGAGACCCAGTACTTC. The full variable domain, rest sourced from reference TRBV7-2 and TRBJ2-5, is GAGVSQSPSNKVTEKGKDVELRCDPISGHTALYWYRQSLGQGLEFLIYFQGNSAPDKSGLPSDRFSAERTGGSVSTLTIQRTQQEDSAVYLCASSRGLQETQYFGPGTRLLVL.

The chain uses TRBV6-5 and TRBJ2-2; perhaps D is TRBD1 or TRBD2 (5 bases each). Germline CDR1 MNHEY, CDR2 SVGAGI. Trimming removed 4 bases from V and 0 bases from J, with 12 bases in between. CDR3 size: 16 residues. The CDR3 spells CASSFPRGSNTGELFF. The DNA for the CDR3 is TGTGCCAGCAGTTTCCCGAGGGGTTCGAACACCGGGGAGCTGTTTTTT.

The J gene is TRBJ2-7, the V gene TRBV11-3; TRBD1 matches 11 bases. CDR1 and CDR2 (germline): SGHNT, YENEEA. CDR3 length equals 16 residues. With V trimmed by 1 base and J by 2 bases, 4 bases remained unmatched. Written as DNA, the CDR3 is TGTGCCAGCAGCTTAGGGGGGACAGGGGGTCCCTACGAGCAGTACTTC. Protein: CASSLGGTGGPYEQYF.

V gene TRBV25-1 combines with J gene TRBJ1-1, with D perhaps matching TRBD1 (5 bases). Germline loops: CDR1 MGHDK, CDR2 SYGVNS. This CDR3 spans 15 amino acids. Trimming removed 3 bases at V and 1 base at J, with 12 bases between. CDR3 nucleotide sequence: TGTGCCAGCAGTGAGCCCGGGACGGCGAACACTGAAGCTTTCTTT. The encoded protein is CASSEPGTANTEAFF. Based on the CDR3 plus reference TRBV25-1 and TRBJ1-1, the full variable domain is EADIYQTPRYLVIGTGKKITLECSQTMGHDKMYWYQQDPGMELHLIHYSYGVNSTEKGDLSSESTVSRIRTEHFPLTLESARPSHTSQYLCASSEPGTANTEAFFGQGTRLTVV.

The DNA of the CDR3 is TGTGCCAGCAGCTTTTTCTTGGGGGTTTCAGATACGCAGTATTTT. Translating it yields CASSFFLGVSDTQYF. The rearrangement joins TRBV5-6 to TRBJ2-3; TRBD1 or TRBD2 may be the D gene (5 bases each). This CDR3 spans 15 amino acids. V lost 2 bases and J 4 bases, leaving 14 bases between the germline ends. CDR1 SGHDT and CDR2 YYEEEE come from the germline V gene.

A remark on this clone: The sample holds other DNA sequences that translate to the same CDR3. This chain joins TRBV6-5 and TRBJ2-7; the match to TRBD1 covers 7 bases. This CDR3 contains 15 residues. CDR1 and CDR2 (germline): MNHEY, SVGAGI. The V segment lost 2 bases and the J segment 0 bases; nucleotides outside the gene matches: 4. The DNA for the CDR3 is TGTGCCAGCAGTTACCGTCGGGACAGCTCCTACGAGCAGTACTTC. It yields the protein CASSYRRDSSYEQYF.

As to this clone: Other nucleotide sequences from this sample produce the same CDR3. This chain connects TRBV6-5 to TRBJ1-5, with 7 bases that match TRBD1. The CDR3 is 14 residues long. The germline V gene encodes CDR1 MNHEY and CDR2 SVGAGI. Losses at the gene ends were 5 bases for V and 2 bases for J; bases not matched to a gene: 3. In DNA, the CDR3 is TGTGCCAGCAGTAGGGGGCAGGGCAATCAGCCCCAGCATTTT. It is translated as CASSRGQGNQPQHF.

The rearrangement joins TRBV11-2 to TRBJ2-3; 7 bases align to TRBD1. This CDR3 region has 19 residues. Germline assignment: CDR1 SGHAT and CDR2 FQNNGV. J was trimmed by 0 bases and V by 4 bases; bases with no gene match: 16. CDR3 protein: CASSSLGQVVATSTDTQYF. The CDR3 bases are TGTGCCAGCAGCTCTCTAGGACAGGTTGTCGCCACTAGCACAGATACGCAGTATTTT. Based on the CDR3 plus reference TRBV11-2 and TRBJ2-3, the full variable domain is EAGVAQSPRYKIIEKRQSVAFWCNPISGHATLYWYQQILGQGPKLLIQFQNNGVVDDSQLPKDRFSAERLKGVDSTLKIQPAKLEDSAVYLCASSSLGQVVATSTDTQYFGPGTRLTVL.

Concerning this clone itself: The same CDR3 also results from other DNA sequences found in this sample. The V call is TRBV5-6, the J call TRBJ1-2; 7 positions agree with TRBD1. This CDR3 has 13 amino acids. Losses at the gene ends were 0 bases for V and 4 bases for J; bases not matched to a gene: 0. CDR1 and CDR2 from the germline V gene are SGHDT and YYEEEE. The CDR3 loop reads CASSLAGGYGYTF. The CDR3 DNA is TGTGCCAGCAGCTTGGCAGGGGGCTATGGCTACACCTTC.

This chain links TRBV2 with TRBJ2-7; TRBD1 might be the D (6 bases). V dropped 7 bases and J dropped 1 base, with 8 bases sitting between them. The CDR3 has 12 residues. Per the germline V gene, CDR1 is SNHLY and CDR2 is FYNNEI. The CDR3 loop is CASNRESYEQYF. The CDR3 DNA is TGTGCCAGCAACAGGGAGTCCTACGAGCAGTACTTC.

Here the CDR3 reads CASSPPGGSDSGNTIYF. In DNA, the CDR3 is TGTGCCAGCTCACCACCCGGAGGCTCCGACTCTGGAAACACCATATATTTT. The J gene is TRBJ1-3, the V gene TRBV18; D gene uncertain. The V and J ends lost 0 bases and 0 bases respectively, with 12 bases between them. Germline V gene data show CDR1 as KGHSH and CDR2 as LQKENI. The length of the CDR3 is 17 residues.

V usage is TRBV14 and J usage is TRBJ2-7; the D gene could be TRBD1 or TRBD2 (6 bases each). Germline lookup yields CDR1 SGHDN and CDR2 FVKESK. CDR3 size: 14 residues. The V and J ends lost 6 bases and 1 base respectively, with 13 bases between them. The CDR3 sequence: CASRQGGQSYEQYF. DNA for the CDR3: TGTGCCAGCAGACAGGGAGGCCAATCCTACGAGCAGTACTTC.

The chain couples TRBV6-1 to TRBJ2-7; D perhaps matches TRBD1 (6 bases). The CDR3 is 13 amino acids. The germline gives CDR1 MNHNS, CDR2 SASEGT. Trimming pared 6 bases from V and 5 bases from J, leaving 14 bases between. The CDR3 is CASRVTGIHEQYF. In DNA, the CDR3 is TGTGCCAGCAGAGTAACAGGGATACACGAGCAGTACTTC.

The chain combines TRBV19 with TRBJ1-2; D unresolved. Germline V gene data show CDR1 as LNHDA and CDR2 as SQIVND (reference sequence). Trimming pared 3 bases from V and 8 bases from J, leaving 13 bases between. This CDR3 region has 13 residues. The CDR3 nucleotides are TGTGCCAGTAGTATTAAGGGTTTCGGAGGCTACACCTTC. This encodes CASSIKGFGGYTF.

The chain is built from TRBV6-4 and TRBJ1-1, with 9 nucleotides matching TRBD1. This CDR3 is 15 amino acids long. J gave up 3 bases and V 6 bases, and 8 bases lay outside the gene matches. Germline V CDR1 and CDR2: MRHNA, SNTAGT. The CDR3 here is CASRSEGQGYTEAFF. The CDR3 bases are TGTGCCAGCAGATCCGAGGGACAGGGTTACACTGAAGCTTTCTTT.

The V call is TRBV28, the J call TRBJ2-3, with D perhaps matching TRBD1 (5 bases). CDR3 size: 12 residues. V was clipped by 4 bases and J by 6 bases, with 8 bases between them. Germline V CDR1 and CDR2: MDHEN, SYDVKM. DNA of the CDR3: TGTGCCAGCAGTTGGACATGGGATACGCAGTATTTT. Encoded protein: CASSWTWDTQYF.

As regards this clone: Other DNA sequences of this sample code for an identical CDR3. The gene calls are TRBV27 and TRBJ2-7; 10 bases line up with TRBD1. The CDR3 length is 13 residues. Germline CDR1 MNHEY, CDR2 SMNVEV (reference sequence). V lost 6 bases and J lost 2; bases outside the gene matches: 1. In nucleotides, the CDR3 is TGTGCCAGCAGGGGACAGGGGACCTACGAGCAGTACTTC. Translated, it gives CASRGQGTYEQYF.

This clone appeared a single time. CDR3 in amino acids: CASRRAGPEQYF. The CDR3 nucleotides are TGTGCCAGCAGACGGGCGGGCCCCGAGCAGTACTTC. The rearrangement joins TRBV5-8 to TRBJ2-7; D perhaps matches TRBD2 (5 bases). Germline V gives CDR1 SGHTS, CDR2 YDEGEE. V dropped 5 bases and J dropped 6 bases, with 12 bases sitting between them. The CDR3 has 12 amino acids.

V gene TRBV7-2 combines with J gene TRBJ1-5, with no clear D. This CDR3 comprises 16 residues. The germline gives CDR1 SGHTA, CDR2 FQGNSA. V gave up 1 base and J gave up 2 bases, with 12 bases separating them. This CDR3 reads CASSLGDGPGNQPQHF. For the CDR3, the DNA is TGTGCCAGCAGCTTAGGAGACGGACCGGGCAATCAGCCCCAGCATTTT.